This T cell receptor (beta chain) comes out of a study of CD8 T cells in Susac syndrome. This clonotype has more than one count but fewer than ten. Reverse transcription used roughly 0.5 to 1 ug RNA and random hexamers. TCRdb re-derived calls from the immunoSEQ multiplex PCR reads in MiXCR, one entry per CDR3 protein. The sample includes more than 90,000 distinct CDR3 sequences, about 92% seen only once; the top ten take 0.093%. Trimming removed 5 bases from V and 0 bases from J, with 8 bases in between. CDR3 length: 13 residues. Germline-derived CDR1 and CDR2 are MNHEY and SMNVEV (reference sequence).

The origin of this receptor is a human donor with multiple sclerosis. What was sequenced was CD4+ T cells from PBMCs. The chain couples TRBV27 to TRBJ2-7; TRBD2 is a possible D gene (5 bases). In DNA form, the CDR3 reads TGTGCCAGCAGTCGGGATATCTCCTACGAGCAGTACTTC. It specifies CASSRDISYEQYF.